The 25 T cell receptor beta chains presented below share a single source sample, sequenced in a study of cytomegalovirus exposure and HLA in healthy donors. The PCR ran on 60 Vbeta and 13 Jbeta primers. The method was immunoSEQ multiplex PCR; TCRdb's version includes in-frame clones alone and lacks a portion of them. The data hold 150,000 to 200,000 clones, with roughly four fifths observed a single time. The sequencing input was PBMCs. These TCRs come from a man aged 18 to 30 in good health and CMV-seronegative.

The genes are TRBV4-2 and TRBJ2-1; 7 nucleotides agree with TRBD2. V lost 0 bases and J lost 3; bases outside the gene matches: 2. From germline, CDR1 is LGHNA and CDR2 YNFKEQ. CDR3 size: 15 residues. The CDR3 loop reads CASSQELASYNEQFF. For the CDR3, the DNA is TGTGCCAGCAGCCAAGAACTAGCGAGCTACAATGAGCAGTTCTTC.

The chain links TRBV15 to TRBJ2-1; 8 bases match TRBD1. Per the germline V gene, CDR1 is LNHNV and CDR2 is YYDKDF (reference sequence). V lost 1 base, J lost 0 bases, and 5 bases stayed unmatched. There are 17 residues in the CDR3. The CDR3 loop reads CATSRVLGTGSYNEQFF. CDR3 nucleotide sequence: TGTGCCACCAGCAGAGTCCTCGGGACAGGCTCCTACAATGAGCAGTTCTTC.

V usage is TRBV4-3 and J usage is TRBJ1-1, with a tentative D call TRBD1 (5 bases). CDR1 and CDR2 from the germline V gene are LGHNA and YSLEER. V dropped 5 bases and J dropped 1 base, with 11 bases sitting between them. The CDR3 is made up of 14 amino acids. This CDR3 is CASSAGHPNTEAFF. The CDR3, as DNA: TGCGCCAGCAGCGCCGGACACCCGAACACTGAAGCTTTCTTT.

The chain links TRBV9 to TRBJ2-1; 7 nucleotides agree with TRBD1. Germline CDR1 reads SGDLS; CDR2 reads YYNGEE. The V and J ends lost 4 bases and 4 bases, in that order; junction bases with no gene match: 5. The CDR3 sequence is 14 residues long. The CDR3 DNA is TGTGCCAGCAGCCCAGGGGGTGATTACAATGAGCAGTTCTTC. This sequence encodes CASSPGGDYNEQFF. Looking up the rest from reference TRBV9 and TRBJ2-1 gives the full variable domain: DSGVTQTPKHLITATGQRVTLRCSPRSGDLSVYWYQQSLDQGLQFLIQYYNGEERAKGNILERFSAQQFPDLHSELNLSSLELGDSALYFCASSPGGDYNEQFFGPGTRLTVL.

The chain uses TRBV19 and TRBJ1-2; D possibly corresponds to TRBD1 (6 bases). The germline V and J ends were trimmed by 8 bases and 1 base, with 14 bases remaining between them. Germline CDR1 is LNHDA and CDR2 is SQIVND (reference sequence). There are 14 residues in the CDR3. The CDR3 nucleotides are TGTGCCAGTGACTCAGGGGCGATTAACTATGGCTACACCTTC. Amino acid sequence: CASDSGAINYGYTF.

Concerning this clone itself: At one end the junction does not follow the germline gene, possibly because of a read error. The chain employs TRBV6-6 and TRBJ2-5, with 7 bases aligning to TRBD1. With the DNA end fitting TRBJ2-7 better, the J assignment may be wrong. Looked up from germline, CDR1 is MNHNY and CDR2 is SVGAGI (reference sequence). This CDR3 spans 14 amino acids. This chain's CDR3 is CAISDPRDSYEQYF. In DNA, the CDR3 is TGTGCCATCAGTGACCCCCGGGACAGCTACGAGCAGTACTTC.

Only a few counts were recorded for this clone. The chain has TRBV29-1 and TRBJ1-1; D unclear. In germline, CDR1 is SQVTM, CDR2 ANQGSEA. V lost 5 bases and J 4 bases, leaving 14 bases between the germline ends. The CDR3 runs 13 residues. The CDR3 DNA is TGCAGCGTTCGAGGCCTTGGTGGCACTGAAGCTTTCTTT. The encoded protein is CSVRGLGGTEAFF.

A single count supports this clone. The genes are TRBV7-9 and TRBJ2-7, with TRBD1 matching 10 bases. The V and J ends lost 8 bases and 5 bases, in that order; junction bases with no gene match: 9. Germline V lookup: CDR1 SEHNR, CDR2 FQNEAQ (reference sequence). The length of the CDR3 is 14 residues. DNA of the CDR3: TGTGCCAGCGCCCTCGGGGACAGGGGCCACGAGCAGTACTTC. Translated, it gives CASALGDRGHEQYF. The whole variable domain, remainder taken from reference TRBV7-9 and TRBJ2-7, is DTGVSQNPRHKITKRGQNVTFRCDPISEHNRLYWYRQTLGQGPEFLTYFQNEAQLEKSRLLSDRFSAERPKGSFSTLEIQRTEQGDSAMYLCASALGDRGHEQYFGPGTRLTVT.

V is TRBV19 and J is TRBJ2-1, with 8 nucleotides matching TRBD2. The CDR3 loop spans 15 amino acids. The germline CDR1 and CDR2 sequences are LNHDA and SQIVND (reference sequence). The V and J ends lost 1 base and 7 bases, in that order; junction bases with no gene match: 6. In DNA, the CDR3 is TGTGCCAGTAGTATAGTGGGGACTAGACGGAATGAGCAGTTCTTC. This codes for CASSIVGTRRNEQFF. Combining the CDR3 with reference TRBV19 and TRBJ2-1 gives the whole variable domain DGGITQSPKYLFRKEGQNVTLSCEQNLNHDAMYWYRQDPGQGLRLIYYSQIVNDFQKGDIAEGYSVSREKKESFPLTVTSAQKNPTAFYLCASSIVGTRRNEQFFGPGTRLTVL.

The V gene is TRBV7-9, the J gene TRBJ2-2, with TRBD2 matching over 9 bases. V lost 5 bases and J lost 4; bases outside the gene matches: 11. Germline CDR1 and CDR2: SEHNR and FQNEAQ (reference sequence). The CDR3 contains 17 residues. The CDR3 sequence is CASSRSGGGRATGELFF. Written as DNA, the CDR3 is TGTGCCAGCAGCCGCAGTGGCGGCGGGAGGGCCACCGGGGAGCTGTTTTTT.

This chain connects TRBV10-3 to TRBJ1-4; D may be TRBD1 (5 bases). Per germline, CDR1 ENHRY and CDR2 SYGVKD. V was clipped by 0 bases and J by 7 bases, with 12 bases between them. This CDR3 has 15 amino acids. CDR3 in amino acids: CAISESRQISEKLFF. For the CDR3, the DNA is TGTGCCATCAGTGAGTCTAGACAGATTAGTGAAAAACTGTTTTTT.

This clone has just a few counts. This rearrangement joins TRBV27 to TRBJ2-3; perhaps TRBD1 as D (6 bases). Deletions cut 5 bases from V and 2 bases from J, with 11 bases between. The germline gives CDR1 MNHEY, CDR2 SMNVEV (reference sequence). This CDR3 region has 14 residues. CDR3 sequence: CASSLDRITDTQYF. Here the CDR3 DNA reads TGTGCCAGCAGTCTGGACAGAATCACAGATACGCAGTATTTT.

The chain has TRBV19 and TRBJ2-1; TRBD2 aligns across 9 bases. Per germline, CDR1 LNHDA and CDR2 SQIVND (reference sequence). This CDR3 is 17 amino acids long. Trimming at V came to 5 bases and at J to 7 bases, leaving 15 bases not matched to a gene. The CDR3 is CASSRVAGVIFGNEQFF. Written as DNA, the CDR3 is TGTGCCAGTAGTCGGGTAGCGGGAGTAATCTTCGGGAATGAGCAGTTCTTC.

This clone was detected once. The chain recombines TRBV4-3 with TRBJ2-1; D is unclear. V was shortened by 3 bases and J by 0 bases, with 9 bases between the two germline ends. The CDR3 has 15 residues. Germline-derived CDR1 and CDR2 are LGHNA and YSLEER. The CDR3 protein is CASSQVLSSYNEQFF. The CDR3 DNA reads as TGCGCCAGCAGCCAGGTCTTGAGCTCCTACAATGAGCAGTTCTTC.

V usage is TRBV25-1 and J usage is TRBJ2-7; 7 nucleotides agree with TRBD1. Germline trimming cut 9 bases from V and 3 bases from J; bases unmatched to any gene: 11. This CDR3 contains 14 residues. CDR1 and CDR2 from the germline V gene are MGHDK and SYGVNS. CDR3 nucleotide sequence: TGTGCCAGTGCTCGCCGGGACAGCTTCTACGAGCAGTACTTC. It yields the protein CASARRDSFYEQYF.

The chain recombines TRBV19 with TRBJ2-3; D might be TRBD1 (5 bases). V was shortened by 7 bases and J by 4 bases, with 15 bases between the two germline ends. Per germline, CDR1 LNHDA and CDR2 SQIVND (reference sequence). This CDR3 has 14 residues. As DNA, the CDR3 is TGTGCCAGTAAAATTTTCGACAGTGCAGATACGCAGTATTTT. This encodes CASKIFDSADTQYF.

The CDR3 DNA is TGCAGCGTCGGACAGGGTCACTATGGCTACACCTTC. Translated, it gives CSVGQGHYGYTF. This sequence joins TRBV29-1 and TRBJ1-2; 8 positions agree with TRBD1. CDR1 is SQVTM, CDR2 ANQGSEA, per germline. The CDR3 loop spans 12 amino acids. V shed 6 bases and J 3 bases; nucleotides not matched to a gene: 3. The full variable domain, its missing parts supplied by reference TRBV29-1 and TRBJ1-2, is SAVISQKPSRDICQRGTSLTIQCQVDSQVTMMFWYRQQPGQSLTLIATANQGSEATYESGFVIDKFPISRPNLTFSTLTVSNMSPEDSSIYLCSVGQGHYGYTFGSGTRLTVV.

V and J are TRBV11-3 and TRBJ2-3; 7 bases match TRBD2. The CDR3 totals 15 residues. The V gene end was trimmed by 4 bases and the J gene end by 3 bases; junction bases not matched to a gene: 7. The germline gives CDR1 SGHNT, CDR2 YENEEA. The chain's CDR3 is CASSSAGAITDTQYF. Here the CDR3 DNA reads TGTGCCAGCAGCTCGGCGGGAGCGATAACAGATACGCAGTATTTT. Looking up the rest from reference TRBV11-3 and TRBJ2-3 gives the full variable domain: EAGVVQSPRYKIIEKKQPVAFWCNPISGHNTLYWYLQNLGQGPELLIRYENEEAVDDSQLPKDRFSAERLKGVDSTLKIQPAELGDSAVYLCASSSAGAITDTQYFGPGTRLTVL.

This sequence joins TRBV11-2 and TRBJ2-3; 8 nucleotides line up with TRBD1. CDR3 length equals 15 residues. Germline loops: CDR1 SGHAT, CDR2 FQNNGV. V shed 3 bases, J shed 1 base, and the junction held 3 bases outside the gene matches. The CDR3 region has the DNA TGTGCCAGCAGCTTTTCGGGACAGGGCACAGATACGCAGTATTTT. Protein: CASSFSGQGTDTQYF. The variable domain in full, with the rest retrieved from reference TRBV11-2 and TRBJ2-3, is EAGVAQSPRYKIIEKRQSVAFWCNPISGHATLYWYQQILGQGPKLLIQFQNNGVVDDSQLPKDRFSAERLKGVDSTLKIQPAKLEDSAVYLCASSFSGQGTDTQYFGPGTRLTVL.

The rearrangement joins TRBV4-3 to TRBJ1-2; D gene uncertain. This CDR3 is 14 amino acids long. Germline V lookup: CDR1 LGHNA, CDR2 YSLEER. Between the trimmed V and J ends, which lost 0 bases and 7 bases, there was a span of 12 bases. The CDR3 region has the DNA TGCGCCAGCAGCCAAGATTATTCTCTGAGTGGCTACACCTTC. Its protein is CASSQDYSLSGYTF.

V usage is TRBV19 and J usage is TRBJ1-2, with 11 bases identical to TRBD1. The CDR3 runs to 15 residues. J lost 2 bases, V lost 9 bases, and 8 bases had no gene match. Germline V CDR1 and CDR2: LNHDA, SQIVND (reference sequence). The CDR3 sequence is CASKTGTGGNYGYTF. DNA for the CDR3: TGTGCCAGCAAAACCGGGACAGGGGGAAACTATGGCTACACCTTC.

A few counts support this clone. The V gene is TRBV12-5, the J gene TRBJ1-1; 9 bases line up with TRBD1. Germline CDR1 is LGHNT and CDR2 is FRNRAP. J gave up 4 bases and V 3 bases, and 6 bases lay outside the gene matches. The CDR3 has 15 amino acids. CDR3 sequence reads: CASGFPDRGSTEAFF. CDR3 in DNA: TGTGCTAGTGGTTTTCCGGACAGGGGCAGCACTGAAGCTTTCTTT.

This sequence joins TRBV7-3 and TRBJ2-7; weak D call: TRBD2 (5 bases). Trimming took 4 bases from V and 2 from J, leaving 15 bases between them. Germline V gene lookup returns CDR1 SGHTA and CDR2 FQGTGA. The CDR3 loop spans 15 amino acids. The CDR3 DNA sequence: TGTGCCAGCAGCTCCGCCGCGGGCGCGACCTACGAGCAGTACTTC. This sequence encodes CASSSAAGATYEQYF.

The chain recombines TRBV6-5 with TRBJ2-7, with 8 positions matching TRBD2. With 6 bases clipped from V and 7 bases from J, the junction kept 2 bases outside the gene matches. From germline, CDR1 is MNHEY and CDR2 SVGAGI. This CDR3 has 11 residues. The CDR3 DNA follows: TGTGCCAGCAGCACGGGAGGGGAGCAGTACTTC. This sequence encodes CASSTGGEQYF.

This clone was detected only a few times. Compared with germline, one end of the junction differs, possibly owing to a read error. V gene TRBV7-9 combines with J gene TRBJ1-2, with D possibly TRBD1 on 5 matching bases. Germline V gene data show CDR1 as SEHNR and CDR2 as FQNEAQ (reference sequence). The CDR3 length is 16 residues. The CDR3 loop reads CSSSLTFGGEGSGYTF. The CDR3 bases are TGTTCCAGCAGCTTGACTTTTGGGGGGGAAGGGAGTGGCTACACCTTC.